This is a list of T cell receptor beta chains from one sample in a study of blood T cells in healthy people across ages. TCRdb reanalysed the 5' RACE reads using MiXCR and keeps one entry per CDR3 protein. The sample yields about 760,000 distinct CDR3 sequences, roughly three fifths seen once. The specimen was blood. The receptors shown here come from a middle-aged man in good health. Each CDR3 is given with its conserved first and last residue. The D gene is left open where the match is weak. A clone size is listed for some rows: how often the clone was seen (once, few, many), or a class if it is expanded.

V: TRBV29-1
size: few
D: NA
J: TRBJ1-2
CDR3: CSARSDRSYGYTF
DNA: TGCAGTGCCCGATCCGACAGGAGCTATGGCTACACCTTC

V: TRBV6-2/TRBV6-3
size: NA
D: TRBD1
J: TRBJ1-5
CDR3: CASSYGTGRSQPQHF
DNA: TGTGCCAGCAGTTACGGGACAGGAAGAAGTCAGCCCCAGCATTTT

V: TRBV6-5
size: once
D: TRBD2
J: TRBJ2-7
CDR3: CASSYSLRLASSYEQYF
DNA: TGTGCCAGCAGTTACTCGTTACGACTAGCGAGCTCCTACGAGCAGTACTTC

V: TRBV4-2
size: NA
D: NA
J: TRBJ2-5
CDR3: CASSPDPGILETQYF
DNA: TGTGCCAGCAGCCCTGACCCCGGGATTCTGGAGACCCAGTACTTC

V: TRBV20-1
size: NA
D: NA
J: TRBJ2-1
CDR3: CSARDLLANSYNEQFF
DNA: TGCAGTGCTAGAGATCTCCTAGCGAACTCCTACAATGAGCAGTTCTTC

V: TRBV30
size: NA
D: NA
J: TRBJ2-3
CDR3: CAWSGAFDTDTQYF
DNA: TGTGCCTGGAGCGGGGCCTTCGATACAGATACGCAGTATTTT

V: TRBV7-2
size: few
D: NA
J: TRBJ2-1
CDR3: CASSTNIGLRGEQFF
DNA: TGTGCCAGCAGCACCAACATAGGGCTCCGGGGTGAGCAGTTCTTC

V: TRBV6-5
size: NA
D: NA
J: TRBJ2-1
CDR3: CASGSFGALRGEQFF
DNA: TGTGCCAGCGGATCATTCGGGGCCCTAAGGGGTGAGCAGTTCTTC

V: TRBV20-1
size: NA
D: NA
J: TRBJ1-5
CDR3: CSAARGTAPGEPQHF
DNA: TGCAGTGCTGCGCGAGGTACAGCGCCGGGGGAACCCCAGCATTTT

V: TRBV2
size: few
D: NA
J: TRBJ1-5
CDR3: CASSGTGNQPQHF
DNA: TGTGCCAGCTCCGGGACGGGCAATCAGCCCCAGCATTTT

V: TRBV29-1
size: few
D: NA
J: TRBJ2-1
CDR3: CSVDKGEQFF
DNA: TGCAGCGTTGATAAGGGGGAGCAGTTCTTC

V: TRBV9
size: NA
D: TRBD2
J: TRBJ2-5
CDR3: CASSGSGGPETQYF
DNA: TGTGCCAGCAGCGGCTCGGGGGGGCCCGAGACCCAGTACTTC

V: TRBV20-1
size: NA
D: TRBD2
J: TRBJ2-3
CDR3: CSAPEGLAGTDTQYF
DNA: TGCAGTGCACCCGAGGGACTAGCGGGCACAGATACGCAGTATTTT

V: TRBV20-1
size: few
D: NA
J: TRBJ1-2
CDR3: CSARHTWTVVYTF
DNA: TGCAGTGCTAGACATACATGGACCGTTGTCTACACCTTC

V: TRBV28
size: NA
D: TRBD2
J: TRBJ2-5
CDR3: CAILSGTNEQYF
DNA: TGTGCCATCCTCAGCGGGACTAATGAGCAGTACTTC

V: TRBV20-1
size: NA
D: TRBD1
J: TRBJ2-1
CDR3: CSARDPTRQGAGEQFF
DNA: TGCAGTGCTAGAGATCCGACAAGACAGGGGGCTGGTGAGCAGTTCTTC

V: TRBV28
size: NA
D: NA
J: TRBJ1-5
CDR3: CASSYIRVGLWVQPQHF
DNA: TGTGCCAGCAGTTATATCAGGGTCGGGCTGTGGGTGCAGCCCCAGCATTTT

V: TRBV6-2/TRBV6-3
size: NA
D: NA
J: TRBJ2-7
CDR3: CASSLLQGPYEQYF
DNA: TGTGCCAGCAGTTTGTTGCAGGGACCCTACGAGCAGTACTTC

V: TRBV9
size: NA
D: NA
J: TRBJ1-2
CDR3: CASSAERVPNYGYTF
DNA: TGTGCCAGCAGCGCAGAACGGGTCCCTAACTATGGCTACACCTTC

V: TRBV9
size: many
D: TRBD1
J: TRBJ1-2
CDR3: CASSVERDRTRYTF
DNA: TGTGCCAGCAGCGTAGAAAGGGACAGGACGCGCTACACCTTC

V: TRBV4-2
size: NA
D: NA
J: TRBJ2-5
CDR3: CASSQGEAGAGGETQYF
DNA: TGTGCCAGCAGCCAAGGGGAGGCCGGGGCAGGAGGGGAGACCCAGTACTTC

V: TRBV20-1
size: once
D: NA
J: TRBJ2-2
CDR3: CSATGAGELFF
DNA: TGCAGTGCTACAGGGGCCGGGGAGCTGTTTTTT

V: TRBV6-1
size: few
D: NA
J: TRBJ1-2
CDR3: CASSATLANYGYTF
DNA: TGTGCCAGCAGTGCCACGTTGGCCAACTATGGCTACACCTTC

V: TRBV13
size: few
D: NA
J: TRBJ2-1
CDR3: CASTGGRGRTSRLFF
DNA: TGTGCCAGCACCGGGGGCCGGGGGAGAACCTCTCGTCTGTTCTTC

V: TRBV20-1
size: few
D: TRBD2
J: TRBJ2-1
CDR3: CSARDYSSGGDNEQFF
DNA: TGCAGTGCTAGAGACTATTCTAGCGGGGGAGACAATGAGCAGTTCTTC

V: TRBV4-3
size: NA
D: TRBD2
J: TRBJ2-3
CDR3: CASSQDRTSGRGWGTDTQYF
DNA: TGCGCCAGCAGCCAAGATCGTACTAGCGGGAGAGGGTGGGGCACAGATACGCAGTATTTT

V: TRBV4-2
size: few
D: NA
J: TRBJ2-5
CDR3: CASSQAGGGMMETQYF
DNA: TGTGCCAGCAGCCAAGCCGGGGGTGGTATGATGGAGACCCAGTACTTC

V: TRBV5-4
size: NA
D: NA
J: TRBJ1-2
CDR3: CASSLWGIYGYTF
DNA: TGTGCCAGCAGCCTCTGGGGGATCTATGGCTACACCTTC

V: TRBV2
size: few
D: NA
J: TRBJ2-7
CDR3: CASGGLASHLFYEQYF
DNA: TGTGCCAGCGGGGGCCTAGCGAGCCATCTATTCTACGAGCAGTACTTC

V: TRBV5-5
size: NA
D: TRBD1
J: TRBJ2-5
CDR3: CASSLTADRAGEQYF
DNA: TGCGCCAGCAGCCTCACCGCAGACAGGGCTGGGGAGCAGTACTTC

V: TRBV30
size: NA
D: NA
J: TRBJ1-6
CDR3: CAWSVGTPDNSPLHF
DNA: TGTGCCTGGAGTGTGGGGACACCGGACAATTCACCCCTCCACTTT

V: TRBV5-1
size: NA
D: TRBD1
J: TRBJ2-5
CDR3: CASSKTPGQGSRETQYF
DNA: TGCGCCAGCAGCAAGACACCGGGACAGGGTTCCCGAGAGACCCAGTACTTC

V: TRBV20-1
size: NA
D: NA
J: TRBJ1-5
CDR3: CSARDRGVNQPQHF
DNA: TGCAGTGCTAGAGATCGGGGGGTAAATCAGCCCCAGCATTTT

V: TRBV15
size: NA
D: TRBD1
J: TRBJ2-2
CDR3: CATSKRQGALGELFF
DNA: TGTGCCACCAGCAAACGACAGGGGGCACTTGGGGAGCTGTTTTTT

V: TRBV5-6
size: NA
D: NA
J: TRBJ1-5
CDR3: CASSFLDSNQPQHF
DNA: TGTGCCAGCAGCTTCTTGGATAGCAATCAGCCCCAGCATTTT

V: TRBV7-2
size: few
D: TRBD1
J: TRBJ1-2
CDR3: CASSPRTGAQNYGYTF
DNA: TGTGCCAGCAGCCCCCGGACAGGGGCACAGAACTATGGCTACACCTTC

V: TRBV27
size: NA
D: TRBD1
J: TRBJ1-5
CDR3: CASSNLGTANQPQHF
DNA: TGTGCCAGCAGTAACCTCGGGACAGCTAATCAGCCCCAGCATTTT

V: TRBV20-1
size: NA
D: NA
J: TRBJ1-1
CDR3: CSAMVAFF
DNA: TGCAGTGCTATGGTAGCTTTCTTT

V: TRBV7-6
size: once
D: NA
J: TRBJ2-2
CDR3: CASSLTVSAVTGELFF
DNA: TGTGCCAGCAGCTTAACCGTCTCTGCGGTAACCGGGGAGCTGTTTTTT

V: TRBV4-3
size: NA
D: NA
J: TRBJ1-2
CDR3: CASSQRRDKLNGYTF
DNA: TGCGCCAGCAGCCAACGCCGGGACAAGTTGAATGGCTACACCTTC

V: TRBV7-9
size: many
D: TRBD1
J: TRBJ2-7
CDR3: CASSLTTGASYEQYF
DNA: TGTGCCAGCAGCTTAACCACAGGGGCCTCCTACGAGCAGTACTTC

V: TRBV7-7
size: NA
D: NA
J: TRBJ2-2
CDR3: CASSPGVTGELFF
DNA: TGTGCCAGCAGCCCGGGGGTCACCGGGGAGCTGTTTTTT

V: TRBV7-9
size: NA
D: NA
J: TRBJ1-4
CDR3: CASSRKQGTNEKLFF
DNA: TGTGCCAGCAGCCGGAAGCAGGGGACTAATGAAAAACTGTTTTTT

V: TRBV5-1
size: NA
D: NA
J: TRBJ2-6
CDR3: CASSLGLEAGANVLTF
DNA: TGCGCCAGCAGCTTGGGACTAGAAGCTGGGGCCAACGTCCTGACTTTC

V: TRBV12-3/TRBV12-4
size: few
D: NA
J: TRBJ2-5
CDR3: CACSRQQSTWTQYF
DNA: TGTGCCTGCAGTCGACAGCAGAGTACGTGGACCCAGTACTTC

V: TRBV4-2
size: NA
D: NA
J: TRBJ1-1
CDR3: CASSQDMVRGTKAFF
DNA: TGTGCCAGCAGCCAAGATATGGTCCGGGGAACTAAAGCTTTCTTT

V: TRBV3-1
size: few
D: TRBD1
J: TRBJ1-2
CDR3: CASSQETGNGYTF
DNA: TGTGCCAGCAGCCAAGAGACAGGGAATGGCTACACCTTC

V: TRBV3-1
size: NA
D: NA
J: TRBJ1-2
CDR3: CASSQDRFSYGYTF
DNA: TGTGCCAGCAGCCAAGACAGGTTCAGCTATGGCTACACCTTC